These 13 T cell receptor beta chains originate from one sample sequenced in a study of beta chain features in type 1 diabetes. The investigators reverse transcribed all of the isolated RNA, so they sequenced expressed TCRB transcripts. Sequenced by immunoSEQ multiplex PCR; TCRdb stores in-frame clones only, minus some. The table has hundreds of thousands of clones, less than 20% seen once. Sequencing used naive CD4+ T cells from blood. The receptors here all came from a man aged 18 to 35 in good health.

The chain links TRBV7-2 to TRBJ1-1, with a tentative D call TRBD1 (5 bases). Trimming left V 1 base short and J 0 bases short, with 9 bases between. Germline assignment: CDR1 SGHTA and CDR2 FQGNSA. The CDR3 has 15 residues. DNA of the CDR3: TGTGCCAGCAGCTTAGAGGGGAGATTGAACACTGAAGCTTTCTTT. Protein sequence: CASSLEGRLNTEAFF.

The J gene is TRBJ2-1, the V gene TRBV28; D gene unclear. The CDR3 is made up of 14 amino acids. V lost 2 bases and J 5 bases, leaving 10 bases between the germline ends. The germline V gene has CDR1 MDHEN and CDR2 SYDVKM. Here the CDR3 reads CASSLPARNNEQFF. The CDR3 DNA is TGTGCCAGCAGTTTACCGGCCAGGAACAATGAGCAGTTCTTC.

This chain connects TRBV6-5 to TRBJ1-2, with TRBD1 identical over 9 bases. Germline lookup yields CDR1 MNHEY and CDR2 SVGAGI. J was trimmed by 6 bases and V by 6 bases; bases with no gene match: 8. This CDR3 has 14 residues. The CDR3 region is CASRGTGKGDGYTF. The CDR3 coding sequence is TGTGCCAGCAGGGGGACAGGGAAAGGGGATGGCTACACCTTC.

With respect to this clone: One end of the junction varies from germline; a read error may be responsible. The rearrangement joins TRBV7-9 to TRBJ2-1; 7 bases are shared with TRBD1. The CDR3 is 14 amino acids. Per the germline V gene, CDR1 is SEHNR and CDR2 is FQNEAQ (reference sequence). The CDR3 is CASTLDRVWDEQFF. The CDR3 DNA reads as TGTGCCAGCACCTTAGACAGGGTTTGGGATGAGCAGTTCTTC.

V is TRBV19 and J is TRBJ2-2; D is possibly TRBD1 (6 bases). The germline CDR1 and CDR2 sequences are LNHDA and SQIVND (reference sequence). The CDR3 is made up of 14 amino acids. Trimming pared 6 bases from V and 6 bases from J, leaving 14 bases between. The CDR3 DNA is TGTGCCAGTAGAGGGATGGGACACCCCGGGGAGCTGTTTTTT. This translates into CASRGMGHPGELFF.

This clone was seen only a few times. The V gene is TRBV6-6, the J gene TRBJ1-2; D remains unclear. V gave up 2 bases and J gave up 0 bases, with 4 bases separating them. The CDR3 runs to 13 residues. Germline loops: CDR1 MNHNY, CDR2 SVGAGI (reference sequence). Here the CDR3 DNA reads TGTGCCAGCAGTTACGGTCCTAACTATGGCTACACCTTC. It specifies CASSYGPNYGYTF.

This clone was found a few times. V usage is TRBV27 and J usage is TRBJ2-4; 10 bases agree with TRBD2. The V gene end was trimmed by 2 bases and the J gene end by 1 base; junction bases not matched to a gene: 2. Per germline, CDR1 MNHEY and CDR2 SMNVEV (reference sequence). There are 16 residues in the CDR3. Written as DNA, the CDR3 is TGTGCCAGCAGTTTACTAGCGGGAGCGGCCAAAAACATTCAGTACTTC. It encodes CASSLLAGAAKNIQYF.

V usage is TRBV6-5 and J usage is TRBJ1-3; TRBD1 aligns across 8 bases. Germline CDR1 is MNHEY and CDR2 is SVGAGI. V lost 6 bases to trimming and J lost 4 bases; unmatched junction nucleotides: 8. The CDR3 runs to 15 residues. For the CDR3, the DNA is TGTGCCAGCAGAGCCCCGACAGGGGTGGGAAACACCATATATTTT. Translation: CASRAPTGVGNTIYF.

CDR3 in amino acids: CASSPGQPSSYEQYF. The CDR3 nucleotides are TGTGCCAGCAGCCCGGGGCAGCCTTCCTCCTACGAGCAGTACTTC. This sequence joins TRBV25-1 and TRBJ2-7; D is possibly TRBD1 or TRBD2 (5 bases each). The CDR3 consists of 15 residues. Per germline, CDR1 MGHDK and CDR2 SYGVNS. The V end lost 6 bases, the J end lost 0 bases, and 15 bases lay between the germline ends.

This clone was seen only a few times. Its ends do not fully match the called genes, so a read error is possible. V gene TRBV5-1 combines with J gene TRBJ2-1; D is perhaps TRBD2 (6 bases). Germline V gene lookup returns CDR1 SGHRS and CDR2 YFSETQ. This CDR3 is 11 amino acids long. CDR3 in amino acids: CASSLGGEQFF. Here the CDR3 DNA reads TGCGCCAGCAGTTTGGGGGGTGAGCAGTTCTTC.

The chain is built from TRBV18 and TRBJ2-7, with 7 bases matching TRBD1. This CDR3 region has 15 residues. The V gene's germline CDR1 is KGHSH and CDR2 LQKENI. The trim removed 4 bases at V and 5 bases at J, leaving 11 bases unmatched. The CDR3 here is CASSQDLDRVHEQYF. The CDR3 region has the DNA TGTGCCAGCTCACAAGACCTTGACAGGGTCCACGAGCAGTACTTC. Combining the CDR3 with reference TRBV18 and TRBJ2-7 gives the whole variable domain NAGVMQNPRHLVRRRGQEARLRCSPMKGHSHVYWYRQLPEEGLKFMVYLQKENIIDESGMPKERFSAEFPKEGPSILRIQQVVRGDSAAYFCASSQDLDRVHEQYFGPGTRLTVT.

In regard to this clone: At the DNA level, this CDR3 is encoded by other sequences in the same sample as well. The V gene is TRBV9, the J gene TRBJ1-5, with TRBD1 matching 10 bases. V dropped 2 bases and J dropped 4; count of bases not matched to a gene: 0. This CDR3 is built from 14 residues. The germline V gene has CDR1 SGDLS and CDR2 YYNGEE. This CDR3 is CASSVGQGNQPQHF. The CDR3 DNA sequence: TGTGCCAGCAGCGTGGGACAGGGGAATCAGCCCCAGCATTTT.

This clone was seen a few times. The chain is built from TRBV19 and TRBJ1-2; maybe TRBD1 (5 bases). The CDR3 loop spans 16 amino acids. The germline CDR1 and CDR2 sequences are LNHDA and SQIVND (reference sequence). V gave up 3 bases and J gave up 4 bases, with 18 bases separating them. The CDR3 here is CASSMQGRRLFYGYTF. DNA of the CDR3: TGTGCCAGTAGTATGCAGGGCAGGCGGCTATTCTATGGCTACACCTTC.